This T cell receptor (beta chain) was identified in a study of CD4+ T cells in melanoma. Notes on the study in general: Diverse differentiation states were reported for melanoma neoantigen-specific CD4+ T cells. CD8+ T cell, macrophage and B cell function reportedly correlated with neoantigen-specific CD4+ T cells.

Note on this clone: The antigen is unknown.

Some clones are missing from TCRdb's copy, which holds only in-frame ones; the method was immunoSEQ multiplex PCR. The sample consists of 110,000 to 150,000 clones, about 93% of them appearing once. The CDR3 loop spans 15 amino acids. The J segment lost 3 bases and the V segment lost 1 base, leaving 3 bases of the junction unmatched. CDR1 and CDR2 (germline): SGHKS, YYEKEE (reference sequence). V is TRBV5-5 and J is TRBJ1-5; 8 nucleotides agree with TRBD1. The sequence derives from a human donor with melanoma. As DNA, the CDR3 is TGTGCCAGCAGCTTGTGGGGACAGGACAATCAGCCCCAGCATTTT. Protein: CASSLWGQDNQPQHF.